The 13 T cell receptor beta chains reported below all come from one sample, sequenced in a study of T cell changes during pregnancy in multiple sclerosis. Clones were read by immunoSEQ multiplex PCR, and TCRdb kept only the in-frame ones, dropping some. The sample yields some 71,000 clones, 92% seen once. The specimen was peripheral blood, collected after pregnancy. The receptors shown here come from a female donor with multiple sclerosis, enrolled in a pregnancy study.

V usage is TRBV4-1 and J usage is TRBJ2-7, with D possibly being TRBD1 (7 bases). The CDR3 has 15 residues. The germline V gene encodes CDR1 MGHRA and CDR2 YSYEKL. V lost 1 base to trimming and J lost 4 bases, with 14 bases between them. CDR3 sequence: CASSQAAGQTYEQYF. The CDR3 bases are TGCGCCAGCAGCCAAGCGGCGGGACAGACGTACGAGCAGTACTTC.

V and J are TRBV7-9 and TRBJ2-3, with D unclear. V gave up 0 bases and J gave up 0 bases, with 10 bases separating them. This CDR3 is 16 amino acids long. Per germline, CDR1 SEHNR and CDR2 FQNEAQ (reference sequence). As DNA, the CDR3 is TGTGCCAGCAGCTTAGCTCGGTCCACTAGCACAGATACGCAGTATTTT. Amino acid sequence: CASSLARSTSTDTQYF.

The chain has TRBV18 and TRBJ2-7, with 7 bases fitting TRBD2. V dropped 6 bases and J dropped 2; count of bases not matched to a gene: 10. The CDR3 has 15 residues. Germline V gene lookup returns CDR1 KGHSH and CDR2 LQKENI. The CDR3 DNA sequence: TGTGCCAGCTCGCCTGCTAGCGGACTCGCCTACGAGCAGTACTTC. It is translated as CASSPASGLAYEQYF.

The rearrangement uses TRBV13 and TRBJ2-7; 11 bases map to TRBD2. V shed 4 bases and J 4 bases; nucleotides not matched to a gene: 6. Germline CDR1 reads PRHDT; CDR2 reads FYEKMQ (reference sequence). This CDR3 is 15 amino acids long. The CDR3, as DNA: TGTGCCAGCAGCTGGATGACTAGCGGGAAATACGAGCAGTACTTC. As protein: CASSWMTSGKYEQYF.

A single count supports this clone. The CDR3 reads CASGTVSYEQYF. The CDR3 coding sequence is TGTGCCAGCGGGACAGTCTCCTACGAGCAGTACTTC. The chain joins TRBV25-1 to TRBJ2-7; the match to TRBD1 covers 7 bases. V lost 8 bases and J lost 0; bases outside the gene matches: 1. CDR1 and CDR2 (germline): MGHDK, SYGVNS. This CDR3 has 12 residues.

This clone has just one count. The rearrangement links TRBV5-1 to TRBJ1-2, with 9 bases matching TRBD1. Germline CDR1 reads SGHRS; CDR2 reads YFSETQ. The CDR3 spans 14 residues. Trimming removed 4 bases from V and 6 bases from J; junction bases left unmatched: 7. CDR3 nucleotides: TGCGCCAGCAGCCCCCGGGACAGGGAAAATGGCTACACCTTC. This encodes CASSPRDRENGYTF.

V gene TRBV5-1 combines with J gene TRBJ1-1; 10 bases fit TRBD1. Per germline, CDR1 SGHRS and CDR2 YFSETQ. J gave up 7 bases and V 0 bases, and 9 bases lay outside the gene matches. This CDR3 is built from 16 residues. CDR3 sequence (DNA): TGCGCCAGCAGCTTGGAAGGCGGGACAGGGGTAGGTGAAGCTTTCTTT. This encodes CASSLEGGTGVGEAFF.

The chain links TRBV7-2 to TRBJ2-7; 7 bases fit TRBD1. V lost 4 bases and J lost 2; bases outside the gene matches: 8. This CDR3 has 15 amino acids. Germline V CDR1 and CDR2: SGHTA, FQGNSA. The CDR3 sequence is CASSSTGTVTYEQYF. In nucleotides, the CDR3 is TGTGCCAGCAGCTCAACAGGGACAGTCACCTACGAGCAGTACTTC.

This sequence joins TRBV7-2 and TRBJ1-5, with D maybe TRBD1 (5 bases). The CDR3 consists of 15 residues. Trimming took 4 bases from V and 2 from J, leaving 12 bases between them. CDR1 SGHTA and CDR2 FQGNSA come from the germline V gene. The CDR3 DNA reads as TGTGCCAGCAGCTCGGTCCCGGGGGGCAATCAGCCCCAGCATTTT. It yields the protein CASSSVPGGNQPQHF.

V usage is TRBV2 and J usage is TRBJ1-3; D remains ambiguous. The V gene's germline CDR1 is SNHLY and CDR2 FYNNEI. The V end lost 8 bases, the J end lost 2 bases, and 13 bases lay between the germline ends. CDR3 length equals 14 residues. The CDR3, as DNA: TGTGCCAGCCAGGAAGGAGGAGCTGGAAACACCATATATTTT. Its translation: CASQEGGAGNTIYF.

V and J are TRBV29-1 and TRBJ2-1; 8 bases are shared with TRBD2. The CDR3 is made up of 15 amino acids. V shed 3 bases, J shed 7 bases, and the junction held 11 bases outside the gene matches. Germline CDR1 and CDR2: SQVTM and ANQGSEA. CDR3 sequence reads: CSVEAQAGVINEQFF. CDR3 nucleotide sequence: TGCAGCGTTGAGGCCCAAGCGGGAGTAATAAATGAGCAGTTCTTC.

The chain recombines TRBV5-1 with TRBJ1-2; 7 bases align to TRBD1. CDR3 length: 15 amino acids. Germline loops: CDR1 SGHRS, CDR2 YFSETQ. V dropped 4 bases and J dropped 4; count of bases not matched to a gene: 10. CDR3 nucleotides: TGCGCCAGCAGCGCGGGACAGACGATATCCTATGGCTACACCTTC. Translated, it gives CASSAGQTISYGYTF.

The chain uses TRBV5-1 and TRBJ2-3; 13 bases fit TRBD2. Germline CDR1 is SGHRS and CDR2 is YFSETQ. The V and J ends lost 4 bases and 2 bases, in that order; junction bases with no gene match: 10. The CDR3 sequence is 18 residues long. The CDR3 DNA is TGCGCCAGCAGCCCCCCGGGACTAGCGGGAACAGACACAGATACGCAGTATTTT. Its translation: CASSPPGLAGTDTDTQYF.